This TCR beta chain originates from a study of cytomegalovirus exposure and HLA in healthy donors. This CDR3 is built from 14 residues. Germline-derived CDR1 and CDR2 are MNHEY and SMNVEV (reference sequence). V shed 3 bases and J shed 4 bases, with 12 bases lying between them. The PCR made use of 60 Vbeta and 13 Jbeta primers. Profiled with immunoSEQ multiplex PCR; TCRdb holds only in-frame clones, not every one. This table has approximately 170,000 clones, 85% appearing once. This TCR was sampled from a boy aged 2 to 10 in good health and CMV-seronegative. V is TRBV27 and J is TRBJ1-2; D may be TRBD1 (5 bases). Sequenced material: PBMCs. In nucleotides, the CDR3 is TGTGCCAGCAGTTTCCGACAGTCGACCTATGGCTACACCTTC. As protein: CASSFRQSTYGYTF.